This TCR beta chain was sequenced for a study of human T cells and chemical hapten exposure. Overall study context: The upper back received 0.01% DPC by patch testing, with results read at 6 days. Findings and caveats of the study: The study found that DPC sensitization did not change TCRs above 1 in 1000 frequency. PT1 expanded TCR counts and patch test score correlated positively.

MiXCR was run by TCRdb on the RACE reads, yielding one entry per CDR3 protein. The sample carries 34,000 or so distinct CDR3 sequences, 10% to 13% recorded once. Trimming removed 10 bases from V and 7 bases from J, with 17 bases in between. Per germline, CDR1 MNHEY and CDR2 SMNVEV (reference sequence). This CDR3 is 13 amino acids long. The sample's time point: pre-sensitization, week 0. Treatment given: therapeutic diphenylcyclopropenone sensitization with weekly scalp DPC. Whole blood, unfractionated, served as the material for total RNA extraction. Patch tests were applied only after blood draws. By proportion, this clonotype is medium-sized. Its antigen is not identified.

This chain joins TRBV27 and TRBJ1-5, with D perhaps matching TRBD1 (6 bases). The receptor was isolated from a man aged 50-59 years with alopecia areata. Some clones in this sample may be carry-over from other donors' samples. Sequences were derived from whole blood, sampled in connection with sensitization to the hapten diphenylcyclopropenone (DPC). This CDR3 reads CAIAGGRGQPQHF. In nucleotides, the CDR3 is TGTGCCATCGCCGGGGGAAGGGGGCAGCCCCAGCATTTT.